This T cell receptor beta chain was captured by sequencing in a study of shared clonotypes between healthy human individuals. In the study overall: CD8 memory received one plate per donor, CD8 naive two, CD4 memory three and CD4 naive three.

Some clones are missing from TCRdb's copy, which holds only in-frame ones; the method was immunoSEQ multiplex PCR. Of roughly 1,500,000 clones in the sample, 95% to 99% were seen once. Trimming cost V 2 bases and J 7 bases, with 11 bases left between them. Germline V lookup: CDR1 MGHDK, CDR2 SYGVNS. This CDR3 spans 14 amino acids. This chain links TRBV25-1 with TRBJ2-2; possible D gene TRBD1, 5 bases. This sequence was found in a young man in good health. Sequencing was performed on naive CD4+ T cells sorted from blood. Subset here: CD45RA+ positively selected. This CDR3 reads CASSELRVNGELFF. The CDR3 nucleotides read TGTGCCAGCAGTGAACTCAGGGTGAACGGGGAGCTGTTTTTT.